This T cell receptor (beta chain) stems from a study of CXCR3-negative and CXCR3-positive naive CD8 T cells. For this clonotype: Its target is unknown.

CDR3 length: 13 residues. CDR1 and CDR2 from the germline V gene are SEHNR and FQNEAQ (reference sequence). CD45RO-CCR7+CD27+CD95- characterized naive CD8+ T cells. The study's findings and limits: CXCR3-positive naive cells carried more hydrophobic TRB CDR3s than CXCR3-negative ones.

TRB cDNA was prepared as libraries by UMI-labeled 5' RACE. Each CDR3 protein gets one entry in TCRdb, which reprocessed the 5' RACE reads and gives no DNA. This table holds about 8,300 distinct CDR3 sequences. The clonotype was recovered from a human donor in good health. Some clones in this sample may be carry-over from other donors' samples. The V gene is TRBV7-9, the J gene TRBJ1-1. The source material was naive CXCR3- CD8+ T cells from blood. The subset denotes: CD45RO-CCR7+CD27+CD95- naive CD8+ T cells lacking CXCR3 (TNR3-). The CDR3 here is CASSWSMNTEAFF.